This T cell receptor beta chain was captured by sequencing in a study of response to subunit inactivated influenza vaccine. In regard to this clonotype: Its antigen is still unknown.

Deletions cut 5 bases from V and 1 base from J, with 14 bases between. This CDR3 has 15 residues. Germline V gives CDR1 SGHTA, CDR2 FQGNSA. MiXCR was run by TCRdb on the RT-PCR reads, yielding one entry per CDR3 protein. The table records roughly 710,000 distinct CDR3 sequences, roughly 15% of them present only once. Study-level results: Few additional T cells are recruited per seasonal influenza vaccination, authors suggested.

Sequencing was performed on PBMCs from blood, taken 14 to 15 days before vaccination. This clonotype originated in a man aged 50 or older who received an inactivated influenza vaccine. The rearrangement links TRBV7-2 to TRBJ1-1; no clear D. CDR3 sequence: CASSITGSPNTEAFF. The CDR3 DNA sequence: TGTGCCAGCAGCATTACCGGGTCCCCGAACACTGAAGCTTTCTTT.